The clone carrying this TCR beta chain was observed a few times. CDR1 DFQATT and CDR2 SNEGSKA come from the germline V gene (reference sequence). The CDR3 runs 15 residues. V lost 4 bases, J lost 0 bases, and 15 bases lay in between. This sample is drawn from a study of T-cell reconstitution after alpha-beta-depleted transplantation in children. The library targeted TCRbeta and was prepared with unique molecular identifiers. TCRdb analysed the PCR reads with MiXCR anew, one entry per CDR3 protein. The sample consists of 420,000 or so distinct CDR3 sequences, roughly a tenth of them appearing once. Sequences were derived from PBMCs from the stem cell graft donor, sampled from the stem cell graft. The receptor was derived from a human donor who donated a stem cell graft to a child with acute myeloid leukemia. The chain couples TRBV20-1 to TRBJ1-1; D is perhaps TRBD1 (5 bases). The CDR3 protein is CSATSAGPMNTEAFF. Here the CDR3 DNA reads TGCAGTGCTACGTCGGCAGGGCCGATGAACACTGAAGCTTTCTTT.